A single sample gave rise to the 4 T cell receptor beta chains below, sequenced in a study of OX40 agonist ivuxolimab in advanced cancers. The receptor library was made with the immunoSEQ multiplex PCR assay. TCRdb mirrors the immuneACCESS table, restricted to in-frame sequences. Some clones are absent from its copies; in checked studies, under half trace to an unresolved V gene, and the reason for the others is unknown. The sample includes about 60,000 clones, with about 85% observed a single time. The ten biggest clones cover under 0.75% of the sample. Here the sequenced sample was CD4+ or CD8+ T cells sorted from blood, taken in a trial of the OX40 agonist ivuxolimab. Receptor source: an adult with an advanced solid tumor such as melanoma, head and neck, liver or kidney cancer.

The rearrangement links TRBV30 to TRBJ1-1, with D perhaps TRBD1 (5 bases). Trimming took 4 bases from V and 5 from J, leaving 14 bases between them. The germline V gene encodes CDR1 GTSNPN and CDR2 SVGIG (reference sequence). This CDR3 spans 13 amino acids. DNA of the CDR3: TGTGCCTGGAATCGTGGGGGTTGGACTGAAGCTTTCTTT. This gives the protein CAWNRGGWTEAFF. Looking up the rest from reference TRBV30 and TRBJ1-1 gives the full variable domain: SQTIHQWPATLVQPVGSPLSLECTVEGTSNPNLYWYRQAAGRGLQLLFYSVGIGQISSEVPQNLSASRPQDRQFILSSKKLLLSDSGFYLCAWNRGGWTEAFFGQGTRLTVV.

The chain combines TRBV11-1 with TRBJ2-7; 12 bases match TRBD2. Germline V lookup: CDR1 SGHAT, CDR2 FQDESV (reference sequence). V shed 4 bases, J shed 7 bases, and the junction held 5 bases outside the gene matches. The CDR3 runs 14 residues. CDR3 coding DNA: TGTGCCAGCAGCTACAGGACTAGCGGGACAGAGCAGTACTTC. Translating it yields CASSYRTSGTEQYF.

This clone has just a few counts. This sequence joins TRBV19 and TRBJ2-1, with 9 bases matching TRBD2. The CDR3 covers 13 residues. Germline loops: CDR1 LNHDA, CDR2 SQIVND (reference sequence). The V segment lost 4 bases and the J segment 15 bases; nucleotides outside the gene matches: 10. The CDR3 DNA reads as TGTGCCAGTAGTACGGGACTAGCTACCGGCTGGTTCTTC. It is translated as CASSTGLATGWFF.

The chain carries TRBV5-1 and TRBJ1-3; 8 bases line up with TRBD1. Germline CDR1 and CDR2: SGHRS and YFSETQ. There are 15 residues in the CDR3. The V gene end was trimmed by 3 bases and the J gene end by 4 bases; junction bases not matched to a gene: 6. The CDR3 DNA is TGCGCCAGCAGCTCAACCGGACAGGGAGGAAACACCATATATTTT. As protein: CASSSTGQGGNTIYF.